This T cell receptor beta chain is from a study of cytomegalovirus exposure and HLA in healthy donors. Only one count was recorded for this clone. Its target is unknown. Some clones are missing from TCRdb's copy, which holds only in-frame ones; the method was immunoSEQ multiplex PCR. This table holds 35,000 to 50,000 clones, over 85% found once. This CDR3 spans 15 amino acids. Germline CDR1 SGHNT, CDR2 YYREEE (reference sequence). V gave up 2 bases and J gave up 1 base; unmatched junction bases: 5. Study results and limitations: With high specificity and sensitivity, the classifier reportedly diagnosed cytomegalovirus status. In vitro confirmation showed a few CMV-associated chains to be CMV antigen specific.

The chain uses TRBV5-4 and TRBJ2-5; TRBD2 aligns across 7 bases. The sequenced sample consisted of PBMCs. The source is a woman aged 18-29 years in good health and CMV-seronegative. CDR3 sequence (DNA): TGTGCCAGCAGCTTTAGCGGGCCCTTCCAAGAGACCCAGTACTTC. Encoded protein: CASSFSGPFQETQYF.